This section outlines one T cell receptor beta chain sequence together with its context. Per the authors' pipeline: Nucleated cell counts were estimated from reference gene primer amplification. Repertoires were generated with immunoSEQ multiplex PCR, while TCRdb's copy carries only in-frame clones and drops some. D and trimming were read from the DNA, whereas the V and J calls and clone size are those reported in that table. The sample lists about 400,000 clones, roughly 86% occurring once. These data originate in a study of blood T cell repertoires in COVID-19. Study in general: Samples representing acute and convalescent COVID-19 were sourced from the United States, Italy and Spain.

The clonotype comes from a middle-aged man in a cohort exposed to, infected with or recovered from COVID-19 (not recorded which). The sample taken for sequencing was PBMCs or T cells enriched from blood (not recorded which).

The chain's CDR3 is CASGDSGGPTDTQYF. CDR3 DNA sequence: TGCGCCAGCGGGGATAGCGGGGGACCCACAGATACGCAGTATTTT. The chain has TRBV10-1 and TRBJ2-3; the match to TRBD2 covers 9 bases. The CDR3 runs 15 residues. CDR1 and CDR2 from the germline V gene are WNHNN and SYGVQD (reference sequence). Trimming at V came to 8 bases and at J to 2 bases, leaving 8 bases not matched to a gene.